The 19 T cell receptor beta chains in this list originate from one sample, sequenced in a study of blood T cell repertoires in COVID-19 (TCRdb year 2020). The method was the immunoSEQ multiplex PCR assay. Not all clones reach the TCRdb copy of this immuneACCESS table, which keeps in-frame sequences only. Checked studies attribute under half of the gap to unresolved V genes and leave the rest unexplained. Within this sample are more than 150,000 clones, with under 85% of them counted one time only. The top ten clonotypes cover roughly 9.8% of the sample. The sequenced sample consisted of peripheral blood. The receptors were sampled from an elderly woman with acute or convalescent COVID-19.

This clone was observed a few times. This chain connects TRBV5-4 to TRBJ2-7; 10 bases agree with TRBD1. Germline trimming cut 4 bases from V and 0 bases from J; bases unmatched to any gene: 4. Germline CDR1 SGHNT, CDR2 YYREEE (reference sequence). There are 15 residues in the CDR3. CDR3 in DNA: TGTGCCAGCAGCCCGGGACAGGGGTCCTCCTACGAGCAGTACTTC. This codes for CASSPGQGSSYEQYF. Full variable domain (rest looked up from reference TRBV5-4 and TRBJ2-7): ETGVTQSPTHLIKTRGQQVTLRCSSQSGHNTVSWYQQALGQGPQFIFQYYREEENGRGNFPPRFSGLQFPNYSSELNVNALELDDSALYLCASSPGQGSSYEQYFGPGTRLTVT.

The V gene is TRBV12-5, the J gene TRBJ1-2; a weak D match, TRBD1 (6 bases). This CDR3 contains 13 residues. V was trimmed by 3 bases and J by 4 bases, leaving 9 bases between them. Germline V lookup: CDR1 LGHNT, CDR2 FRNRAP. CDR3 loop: CASGFGQTYGYTF. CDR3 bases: TGTGCTAGTGGTTTCGGACAGACCTATGGCTACACCTTC.

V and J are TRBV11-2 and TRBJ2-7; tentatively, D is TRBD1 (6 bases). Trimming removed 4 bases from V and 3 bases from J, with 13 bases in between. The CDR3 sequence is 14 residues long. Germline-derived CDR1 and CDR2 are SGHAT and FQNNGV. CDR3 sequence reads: CASSWRTDLYEQYF. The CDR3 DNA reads TGTGCCAGCAGCTGGAGGACAGACCTCTACGAGCAGTACTTC. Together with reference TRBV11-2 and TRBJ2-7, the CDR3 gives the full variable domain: EAGVAQSPRYKIIEKRQSVAFWCNPISGHATLYWYQQILGQGPKLLIQFQNNGVVDDSQLPKDRFSAERLKGVDSTLKIQPAKLEDSAVYLCASSWRTDLYEQYFGPGTRLTVT.

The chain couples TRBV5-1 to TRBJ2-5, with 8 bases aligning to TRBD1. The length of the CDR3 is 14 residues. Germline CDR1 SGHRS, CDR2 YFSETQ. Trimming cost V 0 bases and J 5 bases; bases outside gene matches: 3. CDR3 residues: CASSLATGVETQYF. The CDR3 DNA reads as TGCGCCAGCAGCTTGGCGACAGGGGTGGAGACCCAGTACTTC.

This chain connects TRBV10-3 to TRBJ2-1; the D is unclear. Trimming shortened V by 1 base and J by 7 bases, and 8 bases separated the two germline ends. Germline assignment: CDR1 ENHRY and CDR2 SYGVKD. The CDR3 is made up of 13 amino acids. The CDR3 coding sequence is TGTGCCATCAGTGAGTTAACGAGTAATGAGCAGTTCTTC. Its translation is CAISELTSNEQFF.

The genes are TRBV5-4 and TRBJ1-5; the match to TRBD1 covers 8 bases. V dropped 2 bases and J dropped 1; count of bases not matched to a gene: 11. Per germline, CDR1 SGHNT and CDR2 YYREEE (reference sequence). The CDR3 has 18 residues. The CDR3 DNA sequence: TGTGCCAGCAGCTTCGGGACAGGTCGAGGGGTAAGCAATCAGCCCCAGCATTTT. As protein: CASSFGTGRGVSNQPQHF. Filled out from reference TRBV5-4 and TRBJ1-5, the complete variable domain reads ETGVTQSPTHLIKTRGQQVTLRCSSQSGHNTVSWYQQALGQGPQFIFQYYREEENGRGNFPPRFSGLQFPNYSSELNVNALELDDSALYLCASSFGTGRGVSNQPQHFGDGTRLSIL.

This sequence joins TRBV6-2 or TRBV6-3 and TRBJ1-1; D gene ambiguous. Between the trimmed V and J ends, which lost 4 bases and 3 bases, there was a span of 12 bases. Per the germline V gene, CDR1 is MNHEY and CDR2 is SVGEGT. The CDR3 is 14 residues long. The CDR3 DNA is TGTGCCAGCAGTTCTAGATTCGGGGACACTGAAGCTTTCTTT. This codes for CASSSRFGDTEAFF.

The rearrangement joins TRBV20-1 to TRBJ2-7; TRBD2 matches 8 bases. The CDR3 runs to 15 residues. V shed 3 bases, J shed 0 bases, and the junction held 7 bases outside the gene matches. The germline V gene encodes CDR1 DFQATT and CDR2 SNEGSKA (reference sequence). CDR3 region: CSASSGGRSSYEQYF. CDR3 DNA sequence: TGCAGTGCTAGTTCGGGCGGGAGGAGCTCCTACGAGCAGTACTTC.

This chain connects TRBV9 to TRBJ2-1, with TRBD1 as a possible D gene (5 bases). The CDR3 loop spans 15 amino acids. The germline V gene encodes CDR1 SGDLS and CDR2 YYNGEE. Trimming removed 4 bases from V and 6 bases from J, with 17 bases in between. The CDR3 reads CASSPPQGKVNEQFF. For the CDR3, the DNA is TGTGCCAGCAGCCCCCCCCAGGGTAAGGTCAATGAGCAGTTCTTC.

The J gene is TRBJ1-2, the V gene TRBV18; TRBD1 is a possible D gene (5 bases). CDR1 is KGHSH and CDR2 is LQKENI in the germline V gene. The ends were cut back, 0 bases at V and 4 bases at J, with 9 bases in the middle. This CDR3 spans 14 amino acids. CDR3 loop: CASSPPATVYGYTF. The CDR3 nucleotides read TGTGCCAGCTCACCACCGGCGACAGTCTATGGCTACACCTTC.

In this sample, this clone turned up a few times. In nucleotides, the CDR3 is TGTGCCAGCAGCGCGACAGCCCTAGGTGCCGATACGCAGTATTTT. Translated: CASSATALGADTQYF. The rearrangement joins TRBV9 to TRBJ2-3, with D perhaps TRBD1 (5 bases). The germline V gene has CDR1 SGDLS and CDR2 YYNGEE. Trimming took 3 bases from V and 6 from J, leaving 17 bases between them. CDR3 length equals 15 residues.

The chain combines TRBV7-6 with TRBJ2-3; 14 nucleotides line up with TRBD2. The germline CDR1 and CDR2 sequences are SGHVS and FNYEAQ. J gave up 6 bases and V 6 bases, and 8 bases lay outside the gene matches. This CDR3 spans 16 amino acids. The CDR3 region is CASRKGLAGAGDTQYF. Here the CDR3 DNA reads TGTGCCAGCAGAAAGGGACTAGCGGGGGCCGGGGATACGCAGTATTTT.

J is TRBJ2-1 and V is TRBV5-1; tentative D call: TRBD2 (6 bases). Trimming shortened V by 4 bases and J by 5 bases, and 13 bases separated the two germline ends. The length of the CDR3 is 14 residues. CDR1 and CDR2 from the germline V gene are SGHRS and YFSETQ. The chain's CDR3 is CASSPRGGDNEQFF. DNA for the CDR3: TGCGCCAGCAGCCCACGGGGCGGGGACAATGAGCAGTTCTTC.

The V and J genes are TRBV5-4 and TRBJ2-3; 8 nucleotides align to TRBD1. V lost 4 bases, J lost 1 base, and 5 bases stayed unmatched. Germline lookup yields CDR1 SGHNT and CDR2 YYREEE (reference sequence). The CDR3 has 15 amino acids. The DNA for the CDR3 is TGTGCCAGCAGCCCAGGACAGGGCCGCACAGATACGCAGTATTTT. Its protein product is CASSPGQGRTDTQYF.

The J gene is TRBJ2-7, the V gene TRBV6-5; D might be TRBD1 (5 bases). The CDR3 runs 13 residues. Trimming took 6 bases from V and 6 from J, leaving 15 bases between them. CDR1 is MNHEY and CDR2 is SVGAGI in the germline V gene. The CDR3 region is CASRPPAGSEQYF. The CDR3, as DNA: TGTGCCAGCAGGCCCCCCGCAGGGTCCGAGCAGTACTTC.

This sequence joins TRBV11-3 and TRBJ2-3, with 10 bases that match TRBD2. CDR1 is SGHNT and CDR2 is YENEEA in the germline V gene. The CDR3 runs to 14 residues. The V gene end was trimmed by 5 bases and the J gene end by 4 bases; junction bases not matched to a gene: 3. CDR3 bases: TGTGCCAGCAGCGAAGGACTAGCGGCAGATACGCAGTATTTT. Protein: CASSEGLAADTQYF.

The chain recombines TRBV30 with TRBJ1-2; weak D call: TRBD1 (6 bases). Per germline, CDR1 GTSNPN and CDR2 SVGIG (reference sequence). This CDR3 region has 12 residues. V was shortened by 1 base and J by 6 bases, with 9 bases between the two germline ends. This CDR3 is CAWSATGNGYTF. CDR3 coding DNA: TGTGCCTGGAGTGCGACAGGCAATGGCTACACCTTC.

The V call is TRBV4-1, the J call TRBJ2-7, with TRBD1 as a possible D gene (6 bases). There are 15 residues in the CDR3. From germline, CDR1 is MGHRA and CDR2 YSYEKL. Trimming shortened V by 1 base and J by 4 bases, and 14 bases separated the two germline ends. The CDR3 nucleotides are TGCGCCAGCAGCCAAGGGACAGCCAATATTTACGAGCAGTACTTC. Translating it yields CASSQGTANIYEQYF.

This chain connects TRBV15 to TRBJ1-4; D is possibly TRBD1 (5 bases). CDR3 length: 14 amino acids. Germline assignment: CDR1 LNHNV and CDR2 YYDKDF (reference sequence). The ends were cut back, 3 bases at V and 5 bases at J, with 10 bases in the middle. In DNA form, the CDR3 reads TGTGCCACCAGCAGGGGACTGCTGAATGAAAAACTGTTTTTT. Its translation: CATSRGLLNEKLFF.